These 29 T cell receptor beta chains were all obtained from the same sample, sequenced in a study of T cells in Graves' hyperthyroidism and ophthalmopathy. From RNA transcripts, TCR beta CDR3 regions were amplified. HTBI primers were employed in a first-round RT-PCR of the TCR CDR3. TCRdb reprocessed the multiplex PCR reads with MiXCR, giving one entry per CDR3 protein. In the table there are approximately 250,000 distinct CDR3 sequences, approximately 24% of which are singletons. The sample comprised blood. All receptors derive from a woman aged 40-49 years with Graves' ophthalmopathy.

The rearrangement uses TRBV5-1 and TRBJ1-5; TRBD1 agrees at 10 bases. The CDR3 is 14 residues long. Germline assignment: CDR1 SGHRS and CDR2 YFSETQ. The J segment lost 6 bases and the V segment lost 3 bases, leaving 3 bases of the junction unmatched. The CDR3 loop reads CASSSGTGVQPQHF. For the CDR3, the DNA is TGCGCCAGCAGCTCGGGGACAGGGGTTCAGCCCCAGCATTTT. The whole variable domain, remainder taken from reference TRBV5-1 and TRBJ1-5, is KAGVTQTPRYLIKTRGQQVTLSCSPISGHRSVSWYQQTPGQGLQFLFEYFSETQRNKGNFPGRFSGRQFSNSRSEMNVSTLELGDSALYLCASSSGTGVQPQHFGDGTRLSIL.

The chain couples TRBV7-9 to TRBJ1-1, with D perhaps matching TRBD1 (5 bases). The CDR3 runs 15 residues. V lost 2 bases, J lost 5 bases, and 15 bases lay in between. CDR1 is SEHNR, CDR2 FQNEAQ, per germline (reference sequence). The DNA of the CDR3 is TGTGCCAGCAGCTTAAGTGGGGCGGTGGGAACTGAAGCTTTCTTT. It translates to CASSLSGAVGTEAFF.

This clonotype has ten or more counts. The chain employs TRBV19 and TRBJ2-1; unclear D gene. The germline CDR1 and CDR2 sequences are LNHDA and SQIVND (reference sequence). This CDR3 contains 11 residues. V was cut by 3 bases and J by 8 bases, with 5 bases left in between. CDR3 loop: CASSIADEQFF. The CDR3 DNA reads as TGTGCCAGTAGTATTGCAGATGAGCAGTTCTTC.

This clonotype was seen at least ten times. This chain uses TRBV4-1 with TRBJ2-7; D possibly corresponds to TRBD2 (5 bases). V was cut by 4 bases and J by 0 bases, with 10 bases left in between. Germline loops: CDR1 MGHRA, CDR2 YSYEKL. This CDR3 is built from 14 residues. The CDR3 reads CASSPAVSSYEQYF. CDR3 bases: TGCGCCAGCAGCCCAGCGGTCAGCTCCTACGAGCAGTACTTC.

This clonotype was picked up many times. The CDR3 DNA follows: TGTGCCAGCAGTGAACTGGGCCGTCGGACTGAAGCTTTCTTT. It encodes CASSELGRRTEAFF. V is TRBV6-1 and J is TRBJ1-1, with D unclear. V was trimmed by 2 bases and J by 5 bases, leaving 12 bases between them. CDR3 length equals 14 residues. Germline V gene data show CDR1 as MNHNS and CDR2 as SASEGT.

The sample holds many counts of this clonotype. The chain carries TRBV6-2 or TRBV6-3 and TRBJ1-5; D call uncertain. This CDR3 has 15 residues. Germline V CDR1 and CDR2: MNHEY, SVGEGT. V lost 5 bases to trimming and J lost 2 bases, with 13 bases between them. In DNA, the CDR3 is TGTGCCAGCAGTAAACCGACTGGGGGCAATCAGCCCCAGCATTTT. This sequence encodes CASSKPTGGNQPQHF.

This clonotype was detected ten times or more. V and J are TRBV6-2 or TRBV6-3 and TRBJ2-7, with D unclear. V was shortened by 5 bases and J by 0 bases, with 11 bases between the two germline ends. CDR1 MNHEY and CDR2 SVGEGT come from the germline V gene. CDR3 length equals 14 residues. Written as DNA, the CDR3 is TGTGCCAGCAGTCAAGACGGATACTCCTACGAGCAGTACTTC. Amino acids: CASSQDGYSYEQYF.

This clonotype has ten or more counts. The rearrangement joins TRBV6-2 or TRBV6-3 to TRBJ2-5, with 10 bases identical to TRBD2. Germline V lookup: CDR1 MNHEY, CDR2 SVGEGT. V shed 2 bases and J 2 bases; nucleotides not matched to a gene: 8. The CDR3 extends over 17 amino acids. CDR3 amino acids: CASSYVLAGGVQETQYF. For the CDR3, the DNA is TGTGCCAGCAGTTACGTCTTAGCGGGAGGCGTACAAGAGACCCAGTACTTC.

This clonotype was detected many times. The chain uses TRBV7-9 and TRBJ2-5; D might be TRBD1 (6 bases). The CDR3 has 12 amino acids. The V end was cut by 10 bases, the J end by 1 base, with 10 bases between. CDR1 and CDR2 from the germline V gene are SEHNR and FQNEAQ (reference sequence). The CDR3 protein is CATTDSQETQYF. The CDR3, as DNA: TGTGCCACTACGGACAGCCAAGAGACCCAGTACTTC.

This clonotype was detected ten times or more. This chain links TRBV4-1 with TRBJ1-2; D gene uncertain. CDR1 MGHRA and CDR2 YSYEKL come from the germline V gene. Trimming stripped 2 bases from V and 4 bases from J, with 8 bases between. The CDR3 extends over 13 amino acids. In DNA form, the CDR3 reads TGCGCCAGCAGCCAATGGGGAGTCTATGGCTACACCTTC. This translates into CASSQWGVYGYTF.

There are many counts of this clonotype. The V gene is TRBV30, the J gene TRBJ1-2, with D maybe TRBD1 (5 bases). Trimming shortened V by 5 bases and J by 4 bases, and 17 bases separated the two germline ends. This CDR3 region has 14 residues. Germline V CDR1 and CDR2: GTSNPN, SVGIG (reference sequence). The CDR3 nucleotides are TGTGCCTGGGGGACCCAAGGGGCTGGCTATGGCTACACCTTC. It yields the protein CAWGTQGAGYGYTF.

In this sample, this clonotype turned up many times. The chain combines TRBV10-3 with TRBJ2-7; 11 bases map to TRBD2. With V trimmed by 5 bases and J by 0 bases, 12 bases remained unmatched. The CDR3 has 18 amino acids. Germline V gives CDR1 ENHRY, CDR2 SYGVKD. The CDR3 DNA follows: TGTGCCATCAGTATTGGACTAGCGGGCACCCTCAGCTCCTACGAGCAGTACTTC. Protein sequence: CAISIGLAGTLSSYEQYF.

This clonotype was counted at least ten times. The CDR3 sequence is CASSYSSGGGEQYF. DNA for the CDR3: TGTGCCAGCAGTTACTCGAGCGGGGGGGGAGAGCAGTACTTC. This chain links TRBV6-5 with TRBJ2-7; 10 positions match TRBD2. The CDR3 sequence is 14 residues long. V shed 0 bases and J 7 bases; nucleotides not matched to a gene: 3. CDR1 and CDR2 (germline): MNHEY, SVGAGI.

This clonotype was picked up one time. At one end, the junction sequence differs from germline, possibly due to a read error. V and J are TRBV28 and TRBJ1-2, with D perhaps TRBD1 (6 bases). The CDR3 is 14 residues long. Looked up from germline, CDR1 is MDHEN and CDR2 is SYDVKM. As DNA, the CDR3 is TGTGCCAGCAGTTCAATCGGGACAAACTATGGCTACATCTTC. This translates into CASSSIGTNYGYIF.

This clonotype was counted ten times or more. The CDR3 loop reads CSVVGGTEAFF. The CDR3 DNA follows: TGCAGCGTTGTGGGGGGCACTGAAGCTTTCTTT. This sequence joins TRBV29-1 and TRBJ1-1, with a tentative D call TRBD1 (5 bases). V was cut by 4 bases and J by 4 bases, with 7 bases left in between. The CDR3 sequence is 11 residues long. From germline, CDR1 is SQVTM and CDR2 ANQGSEA.

This clonotype was counted a few times. The chain recombines TRBV5-4 with TRBJ2-7; a weak D match, TRBD2 (5 bases). Trimming took 2 bases from V and 3 from J, leaving 12 bases between them. CDR3 length: 14 residues. Looked up from germline, CDR1 is SGHNT and CDR2 is YYREEE (reference sequence). This CDR3 reads CASSLTGKSYEQYF. DNA of the CDR3: TGTGCCAGCAGCTTAACGGGAAAAAGCTACGAGCAGTACTTC.

This clonotype was recorded at least ten times. This chain links TRBV20-1 with TRBJ2-7; 12 bases are a match to TRBD2. CDR1 and CDR2 from the germline V gene are DFQATT and SNEGSKA (reference sequence). Trimming took 6 bases from V and 3 from J; bases not matched to a gene: 9. This CDR3 region has 15 residues. CDR3 in DNA: TGCAGTGCGAGGCCTCTAGCGGGAGGGAACTACGAGCAGTACTTC. Its translation: CSARPLAGGNYEQYF.

This chain joins TRBV27 and TRBJ2-4; D ambiguous. Trimming shortened V by 10 bases and J by 8 bases, and 12 bases separated the two germline ends. CDR1 and CDR2 from the germline V gene are MNHEY and SMNVEV (reference sequence). The CDR3 loop spans 11 amino acids. The CDR3 protein is CATSDPDIQYF. CDR3 DNA: TGTGCCACATCGGACCCAGACATTCAGTACTTC.

This clonotype occurred many times. V usage is TRBV2 and J usage is TRBJ2-2, with D maybe TRBD1 (6 bases). V was cut by 2 bases and J by 6 bases, with 10 bases left in between. Germline CDR1 SNHLY, CDR2 FYNNEI. The CDR3 consists of 14 residues. The CDR3, as DNA: TGTGCCAGCAGTGAAAGGGGGAGCCCCGGGGAGCTGTTTTTT. Amino acids: CASSERGSPGELFF.

The sample holds a few counts of this clonotype. V and J are TRBV12-3 or TRBV12-4 and TRBJ2-5, with D perhaps TRBD1 (5 bases). The CDR3 is 15 residues long. V was clipped by 2 bases and J by 6 bases, with 16 bases between them. The CDR3 DNA reads TGTGCCAGCAGTTTAACAGGCACCCGTTCCAAGACCCAGTACTTC. Translation: CASSLTGTRSKTQYF.

This clonotype was seen only a few times. The V gene is TRBV2, the J gene TRBJ2-7; perhaps TRBD2 as D (6 bases). Germline CDR1 reads SNHLY; CDR2 reads FYNNEI. V was pared by 6 bases and J by 2 bases, with 17 bases between. The CDR3 consists of 15 residues. The CDR3: CASRTNGGAAYEQYF. The CDR3 DNA reads as TGTGCCAGCAGGACTAATGGCGGGGCCGCCTACGAGCAGTACTTC.

The table lists this clonotype with many counts. The V call is TRBV7-9, the J call TRBJ2-7; perhaps TRBD2 as D (6 bases). Germline V gene lookup returns CDR1 SEHNR and CDR2 FQNEAQ (reference sequence). The CDR3 contains 12 residues. Between the trimmed V and J ends, which lost 11 bases and 3 bases, there was a span of 14 bases. For the CDR3, the DNA is TGTGCCTCGGGGAGGTCGGGCTACGAGCAGTACTTC. As protein: CASGRSGYEQYF.

This clonotype has ten or more counts. V usage is TRBV20-1 and J usage is TRBJ2-7; a possible D gene is TRBD2 (5 bases). Per the germline V gene, CDR1 is DFQATT and CDR2 is SNEGSKA (reference sequence). CDR3 length: 13 residues. Trimming removed 1 base from V and 3 bases from J, with 10 bases in between. CDR3 sequence reads: CSARVEGVYEQYF. Here the CDR3 DNA reads TGCAGTGCTAGAGTCGAGGGAGTCTACGAGCAGTACTTC.

This chain connects TRBV6-1 to TRBJ2-5, with D perhaps being TRBD1 or TRBD2 (5 bases each). V shed 5 bases and J shed 9 bases, with 19 bases lying between them. The germline V gene has CDR1 MNHNS and CDR2 SASEGT. The CDR3 length is 14 residues. The CDR3 loop reads CASSPTWDRTSQYF. In DNA, the CDR3 is TGTGCCAGCAGTCCAACATGGGACCGTACTTCCCAGTACTTC.

There are many counts of this clonotype. The J gene is TRBJ2-5, the V gene TRBV6-5; D gene unclear. The CDR3 has 13 residues. V lost 0 bases, J lost 5 bases, and 7 bases lay in between. Germline loops: CDR1 MNHEY, CDR2 SVGAGI. CDR3 DNA sequence: TGTGCCAGCAGTTACTCCTTTTTCGAGACCCAGTACTTC. This sequence encodes CASSYSFFETQYF.

This clonotype was seen only a few times. CDR3 region: CASSQEGFSYEQYF. CDR3 DNA: TGTGCCAGCAGCCAAGAAGGGTTTTCCTACGAGCAGTACTTC. The V call is TRBV4-2, the J call TRBJ2-7, with D hard to call. V dropped 0 bases and J dropped 1 base, with 7 bases sitting between them. This CDR3 spans 14 amino acids. CDR1 is LGHNA and CDR2 is YNFKEQ in the germline V gene.

This clonotype was observed at least ten times. The chain couples TRBV2 to TRBJ2-2; a weak D match, TRBD1 (6 bases). Germline loops: CDR1 SNHLY, CDR2 FYNNEI. This CDR3 is 15 amino acids long. V dropped 8 bases and J dropped 2 bases, with 15 bases sitting between them. For the CDR3, the DNA is TGTGCCAGCTTAACCGGGACAATTAACACCGGGGAGCTGTTTTTT. This gives the protein CASLTGTINTGELFF.

This clonotype was seen a few times. At one end, the junction sequence differs from germline, possibly due to a read error. This chain uses TRBV3-1 with TRBJ2-7, with 8 positions matching TRBD1. This CDR3 comprises 14 residues. The germline CDR1 and CDR2 sequences are LGHDT and YNNKEL (reference sequence). CDR3 bases: TGTGCCAGCAGCCAGTACCAGGGGGCGTACGAGCAGTATTTC. Translation gives CASSQYQGAYEQYF.

A note on this clonotype: A much bigger clone sits one base away, suggesting this may be a read error. The CDR3 sequence is CAIGGSGLGQETQFF. CDR3 nucleotide sequence: TGTGCCATCGGAGGATCAGGACTAGGACAGGAGACCCAGTTCTTC. The chain employs TRBV10-3 and TRBJ2-1, with D perhaps being TRBD1 or TRBD2 (7 bases each). The CDR3 contains 15 residues. CDR1 and CDR2 (germline): ENHRY, SYGVKD. V lost 8 bases and J lost 13, with 27 bases in between.